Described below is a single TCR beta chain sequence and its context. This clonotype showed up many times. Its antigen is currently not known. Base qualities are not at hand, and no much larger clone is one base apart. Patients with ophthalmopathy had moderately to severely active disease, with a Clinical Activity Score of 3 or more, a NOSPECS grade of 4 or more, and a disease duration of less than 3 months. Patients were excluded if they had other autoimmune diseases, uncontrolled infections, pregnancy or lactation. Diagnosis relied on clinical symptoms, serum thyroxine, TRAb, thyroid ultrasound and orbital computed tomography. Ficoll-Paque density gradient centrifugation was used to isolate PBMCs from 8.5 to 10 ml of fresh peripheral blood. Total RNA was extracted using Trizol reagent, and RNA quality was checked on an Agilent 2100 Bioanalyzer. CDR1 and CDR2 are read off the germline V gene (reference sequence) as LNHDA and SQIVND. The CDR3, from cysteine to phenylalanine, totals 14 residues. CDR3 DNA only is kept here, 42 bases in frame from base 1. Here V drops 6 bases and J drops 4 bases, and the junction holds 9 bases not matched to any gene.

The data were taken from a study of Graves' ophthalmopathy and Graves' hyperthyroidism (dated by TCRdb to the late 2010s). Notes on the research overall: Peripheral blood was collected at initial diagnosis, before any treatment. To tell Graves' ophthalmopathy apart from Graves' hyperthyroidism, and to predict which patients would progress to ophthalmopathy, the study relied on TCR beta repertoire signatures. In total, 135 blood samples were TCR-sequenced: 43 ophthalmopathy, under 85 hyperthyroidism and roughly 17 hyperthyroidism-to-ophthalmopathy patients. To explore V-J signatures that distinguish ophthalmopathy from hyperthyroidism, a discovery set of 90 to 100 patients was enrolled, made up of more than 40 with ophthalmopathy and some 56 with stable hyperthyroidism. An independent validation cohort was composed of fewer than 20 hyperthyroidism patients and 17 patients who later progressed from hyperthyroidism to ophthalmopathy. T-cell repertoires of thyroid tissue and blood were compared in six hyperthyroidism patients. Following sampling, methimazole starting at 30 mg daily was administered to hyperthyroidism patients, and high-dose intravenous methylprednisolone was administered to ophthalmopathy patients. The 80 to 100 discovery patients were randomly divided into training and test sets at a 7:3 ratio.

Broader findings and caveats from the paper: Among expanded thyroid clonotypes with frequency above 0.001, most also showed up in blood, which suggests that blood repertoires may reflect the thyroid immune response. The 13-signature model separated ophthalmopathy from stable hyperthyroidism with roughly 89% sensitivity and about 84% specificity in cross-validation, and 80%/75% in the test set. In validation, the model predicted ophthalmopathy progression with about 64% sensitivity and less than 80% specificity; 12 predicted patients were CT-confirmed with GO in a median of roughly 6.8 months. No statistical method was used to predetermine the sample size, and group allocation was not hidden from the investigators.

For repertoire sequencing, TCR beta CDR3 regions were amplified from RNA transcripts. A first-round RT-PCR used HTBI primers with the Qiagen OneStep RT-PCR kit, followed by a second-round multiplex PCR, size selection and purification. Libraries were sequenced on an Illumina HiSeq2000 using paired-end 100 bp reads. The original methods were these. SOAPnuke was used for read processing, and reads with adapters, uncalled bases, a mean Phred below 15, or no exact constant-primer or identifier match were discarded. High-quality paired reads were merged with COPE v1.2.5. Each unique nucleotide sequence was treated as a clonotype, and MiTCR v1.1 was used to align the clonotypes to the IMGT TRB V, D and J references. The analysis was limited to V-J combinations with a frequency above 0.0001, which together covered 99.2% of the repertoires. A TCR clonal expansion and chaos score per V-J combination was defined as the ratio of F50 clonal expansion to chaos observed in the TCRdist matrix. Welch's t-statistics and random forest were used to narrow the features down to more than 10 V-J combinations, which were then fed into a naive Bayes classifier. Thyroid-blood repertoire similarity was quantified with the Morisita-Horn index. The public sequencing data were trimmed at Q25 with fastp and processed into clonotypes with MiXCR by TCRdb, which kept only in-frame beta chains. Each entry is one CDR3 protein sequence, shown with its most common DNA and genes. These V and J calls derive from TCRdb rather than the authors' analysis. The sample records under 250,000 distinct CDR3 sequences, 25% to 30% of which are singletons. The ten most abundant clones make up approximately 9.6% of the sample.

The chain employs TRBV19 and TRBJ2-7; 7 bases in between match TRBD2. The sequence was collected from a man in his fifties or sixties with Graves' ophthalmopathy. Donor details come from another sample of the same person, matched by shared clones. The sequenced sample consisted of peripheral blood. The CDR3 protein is CASRASGSTYEQYF. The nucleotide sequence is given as TGTGCCAGTAGGGCTAGCGGATCCACTTACGAGCAGTACTTC.